This record covers a single TCR beta chain. As originally analysed: Nucleated cell counts were estimated from reference gene primer amplification. Clones were sequenced by immunoSEQ multiplex PCR, and TCRdb holds only the in-frame ones, with some missing. V, J and clone size derive from that table, while D and trimming were established from the DNA sequence. Of over 55,000 clones listed, around nine tenths are singletons. Germline CDR1 is SNHLY and CDR2 is FYNNEI. V shed 4 bases and J shed 4 bases, with 4 bases lying between them. There are 11 residues in the CDR3. These data belong to a study of blood T cell repertoires in COVID-19. Across the study: COVID-19 samples collected from the United States, Italy and Spain covered acute and convalescent phases. PBMCs, B-cell-depleted T cells, or T cells provided the cDNA or gDNA that made up the material.

J is TRBJ2-5 and V is TRBV2; D is uncertain. The receptor comes from a woman of 80 years or more with acute or convalescent COVID-19. Sequenced input: peripheral blood. In DNA form, the CDR3 reads TGTGCCAGCAGTGGGGCAGAGACCCAGTACTTC. Amino acids: CASSGAETQYF. Complete variable domain (other parts from reference TRBV2 and TRBJ2-5): EPEVTQTPSHQVTQMGQEVILRCVPISNHLYFYWYRQILGQKVEFLVSFYNNEISEKSEIFDDQFSVERPDGSNFTLKIRSTKLEDSAMYFCASSGAETQYFGPGTRLLVL.